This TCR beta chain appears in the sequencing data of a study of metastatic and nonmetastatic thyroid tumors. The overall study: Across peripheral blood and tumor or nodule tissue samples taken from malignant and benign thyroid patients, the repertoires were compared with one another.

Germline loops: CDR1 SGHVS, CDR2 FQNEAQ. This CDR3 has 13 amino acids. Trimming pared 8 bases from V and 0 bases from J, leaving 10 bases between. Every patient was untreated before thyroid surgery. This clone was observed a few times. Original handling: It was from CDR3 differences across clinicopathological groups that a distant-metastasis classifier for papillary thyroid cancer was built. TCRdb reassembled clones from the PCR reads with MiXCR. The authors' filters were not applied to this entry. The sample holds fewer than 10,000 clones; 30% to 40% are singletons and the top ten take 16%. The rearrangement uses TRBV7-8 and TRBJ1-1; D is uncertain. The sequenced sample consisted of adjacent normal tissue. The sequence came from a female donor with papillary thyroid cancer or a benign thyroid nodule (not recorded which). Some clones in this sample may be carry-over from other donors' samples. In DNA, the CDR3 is TGTGCCAGCCGAGGACTAATGAACACTGAAGCTTTCTTT. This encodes CASRGLMNTEAFF.